These T cell receptor beta chains were read from a single sample in a study of Tregs in tolerant kidney transplant recipients. The data were produced by immunoSEQ multiplex PCR, yet TCRdb's version contains in-frame clones alone and is incomplete. The table lists approximately 67,000 clones, roughly 89% of them singletons. The material was CD8+ T cells from blood, obtained before the transplant. The receptors stem from a human donor who received a combined kidney and bone marrow transplant. CDR3s include the opening cysteine and the closing phenylalanine or tryptophan. The order of the fields is clone size, V gene, D gene, J gene, CDR3 protein, CDR3 DNA. The D gene is left open where the match is weak. Expanded clones are given a class, and other clones once, few, many or no size at all.

abundance: -; v_gene: TRBV5-1; d_gene: -; j_gene: TRBJ1-1; CDR3aa: CASSPKVAGPNTEAFF; CDR3nt: TGCGCCAGCAGCCCGAAAGTCGCAGGGCCGAACACTGAAGCTTTCTTT
abundance: once; v_gene: TRBV4-1; d_gene: -; j_gene: TRBJ1-5; CDR3aa: CASSQVTEDQPQHF; CDR3nt: TGCGCCAGCAGCCAAGTAACGGAGGATCAGCCCCAGCATTTT
abundance: -; v_gene: TRBV29-1; d_gene: TRBD1; j_gene: TRBJ2-3; CDR3aa: CSAYRDRALTDTQYF; CDR3nt: TGCAGCGCTTACCGGGACAGGGCCCTCACAGATACGCAGTATTTT
abundance: -; v_gene: TRBV5-6; d_gene: TRBD1; j_gene: TRBJ1-5; CDR3aa: CASSLTGGQPQHF; CDR3nt: TGTGCCAGCAGCTTGACAGGGGGTCAGCCCCAGCATTTT
abundance: -; v_gene: TRBV20-1; d_gene: -; j_gene: TRBJ2-7; CDR3aa: CSARDLYEQYF; CDR3nt: TGCAGTGCTAGAGATCTCTACGAGCAGTACTTC
abundance: -; v_gene: TRBV27; d_gene: TRBD1; j_gene: TRBJ2-1; CDR3aa: CASSSSGDRMVYNEQFF; CDR3nt: TGTGCCAGCAGTTCTTCAGGGGACAGGATGGTGTACAATGAGCAGTTCTTC
abundance: -; v_gene: TRBV27; d_gene: -; j_gene: TRBJ1-4; CDR3aa: CASSLLASGGKLFF; CDR3nt: TGTGCCAGCAGTTTATTAGCCTCCGGCGGAAAACTGTTTTTT
abundance: -; v_gene: TRBV27; d_gene: -; j_gene: TRBJ1-4; CDR3aa: CASSLLSNEKLFF; CDR3nt: TGTGCCAGCAGTTTATTGTCAAATGAAAAACTGTTTTTT
abundance: -; v_gene: TRBV4-3; d_gene: -; j_gene: TRBJ2-7; CDR3aa: CASSPRTGSYEQYF; CDR3nt: TGCGCCAGCAGCCCGAGGACGGGATCCTACGAGCAGTACTTC
abundance: -; v_gene: TRBV5-4; d_gene: TRBD1; j_gene: TRBJ2-2; CDR3aa: CASSFGTENTGELFF; CDR3nt: TGTGCCAGCAGCTTCGGGACAGAGAACACCGGGGAGCTGTTTTTT
abundance: few; v_gene: TRBV6-4; d_gene: TRBD2; j_gene: TRBJ2-1; CDR3aa: CASSDGLAGGEQFF; CDR3nt: TGTGCCAGCAGTGACGGACTAGCGGGGGGTGAGCAGTTCTTC
abundance: -; v_gene: TRBV19; d_gene: -; j_gene: TRBJ2-1; CDR3aa: CASSIRVQGWSNEQFF; CDR3nt: TGTGCCAGTAGTATCAGGGTCCAGGGTTGGTCTAATGAGCAGTTCTTC
abundance: -; v_gene: TRBV5-8; d_gene: TRBD2; j_gene: TRBJ2-1; CDR3aa: CASSPTSGRAVLFYNEQFF; CDR3nt: TGTGCCAGCAGCCCTACTAGCGGGAGGGCCGTTTTGTTCTACAATGAGCAGTTCTTC
abundance: -; v_gene: TRBV30; d_gene: TRBD1; j_gene: TRBJ1-3; CDR3aa: CAWSTWDRGIGNTIYF; CDR3nt: TGTGCCTGGAGTACCTGGGACAGGGGAATTGGAAACACCATATATTTT
abundance: -; v_gene: TRBV27; d_gene: TRBD1; j_gene: TRBJ2-3; CDR3aa: CASSLPPGQGADTQYF; CDR3nt: TGTGCCAGCAGCCTTCCTCCGGGACAGGGAGCAGATACGCAGTATTTT
abundance: -; v_gene: TRBV5-1; d_gene: -; j_gene: TRBJ2-7; CDR3aa: CASRRGGLPYEQYF; CDR3nt: TGCGCCAGCCGCAGAGGGGGTTTGCCCTACGAGCAGTACTTC
abundance: -; v_gene: TRBV21-1; d_gene: -; j_gene: TRBJ1-2; CDR3aa: CASSKAFQGACLNYGYTF; CDR3nt: TGTGCCAGCAGCAAAGCTTTCCAGGGGGCTTGTTTGAACTATGGCTACACCTTC
abundance: -; v_gene: TRBV5-1; d_gene: TRBD1; j_gene: TRBJ2-2; CDR3aa: CASSLGTGKSRELFF; CDR3nt: TGCGCCAGCAGCCTCGGGACAGGGAAGTCCCGGGAGCTGTTTTTT
abundance: once; v_gene: TRBV9; d_gene: -; j_gene: TRBJ2-7; CDR3aa: CASSPNSPYEQYF; CDR3nt: TGTGCCAGCAGCCCCAACAGTCCCTACGAGCAGTACTTC
abundance: -; v_gene: TRBV4-2; d_gene: TRBD1; j_gene: TRBJ1-6; CDR3aa: CASSQVTGDSPLHF; CDR3nt: TGTGCCAGCAGCCAAGTAACAGGGGATTCACCCCTCCACTTT
abundance: -; v_gene: TRBV19; d_gene: -; j_gene: TRBJ2-3; CDR3aa: CASIRGDTQYF; CDR3nt: TGTGCCAGTATTCGGGGGGATACGCAGTATTTT
abundance: -; v_gene: TRBV2; d_gene: TRBD2; j_gene: TRBJ2-3; CDR3aa: CASSEWLAANTDTQYF; CDR3nt: TGTGCCAGCAGTGAATGGCTAGCGGCTAACACAGATACGCAGTATTTT
abundance: -; v_gene: TRBV6-1; d_gene: -; j_gene: TRBJ2-7; CDR3aa: CASSESSGLGFYEQYF; CDR3nt: TGTGCCAGCAGTGAATCAAGCGGACTGGGGTTCTACGAGCAGTACTTC
abundance: -; v_gene: TRBV5-1; d_gene: -; j_gene: TRBJ1-1; CDR3aa: CASSLRQGEAFF; CDR3nt: TGCGCCAGCAGCCTCCGCCAGGGTGAAGCTTTCTTT
abundance: few; v_gene: TRBV28; d_gene: -; j_gene: TRBJ2-7; CDR3aa: CASSPPSEGRYEQYF; CDR3nt: TGTGCCAGCAGTCCACCCTCGGAGGGGCGATACGAGCAGTACTTC
abundance: -; v_gene: TRBV19; d_gene: -; j_gene: TRBJ2-4; CDR3aa: CASSIVSLAKNIQYF; CDR3nt: TGTGCCAGTAGTATAGTCAGTCTAGCCAAAAACATTCAGTACTTC
abundance: once; v_gene: TRBV15; d_gene: -; j_gene: TRBJ2-1; CDR3aa: CATSREGGGSPSYNEQFF; CDR3nt: TGTGCCACCAGCAGAGAGGGGGGAGGATCTCCGTCCTACAATGAGCAGTTCTTC
abundance: -; v_gene: TRBV7-9; d_gene: -; j_gene: TRBJ1-1; CDR3aa: CASSSWTDPGTEAFF; CDR3nt: TGTGCCAGCAGCTCCTGGACAGATCCCGGCACTGAAGCTTTCTTT
abundance: -; v_gene: TRBV7-9; d_gene: -; j_gene: TRBJ1-1; CDR3aa: CASSATRFNTEAFF; CDR3nt: TGTGCCAGCAGCGCGACACGATTCAACACTGAAGCTTTCTTT
abundance: once; v_gene: TRBV5-1; d_gene: TRBD1; j_gene: TRBJ2-7; CDR3aa: CASSQDRAYEQYF; CDR3nt: TGCGCCAGCAGCCAGGACAGGGCGTACGAGCAGTACTTC
abundance: -; v_gene: TRBV5-6; d_gene: TRBD2; j_gene: TRBJ2-7; CDR3aa: CASSTPSGVSYEQYF; CDR3nt: TGTGCCAGCAGTACTCCTAGCGGGGTATCCTACGAGCAGTACTTC
abundance: -; v_gene: TRBV7-6; d_gene: -; j_gene: TRBJ1-3; CDR3aa: CASSRGGAPGNTIYF; CDR3nt: TGTGCCAGCAGCCGCGGGGGGGCCCCTGGAAACACCATATATTTT
abundance: -; v_gene: TRBV7-9; d_gene: -; j_gene: TRBJ1-2; CDR3aa: CASSLVGGTYGYTF; CDR3nt: TGTGCCAGCAGCTTAGTTGGCGGCACCTATGGCTACACCTTC
abundance: -; v_gene: TRBV4-3; d_gene: TRBD2; j_gene: TRBJ2-6; CDR3aa: CASSQDPVAGEANVLTF; CDR3nt: TGCGCCAGCAGCCAAGACCCGGTCGCGGGGGAGGCCAACGTCCTGACTTTC
abundance: -; v_gene: TRBV5-1; d_gene: -; j_gene: TRBJ2-1; CDR3aa: CASSSHYNEQFF; CDR3nt: TGCGCCAGCAGCTCCCACTACAATGAGCAGTTCTTC
abundance: once; v_gene: TRBV27; d_gene: -; j_gene: TRBJ1-4; CDR3aa: CASSSWAAGGEKLFF; CDR3nt: TGTGCCAGCAGTTCCTGGGCCGCGGGGGGTGAAAAACTGTTTTTT
abundance: -; v_gene: TRBV11-2; d_gene: -; j_gene: TRBJ2-3; CDR3aa: CASSLAQLLRADTQYF; CDR3nt: TGTGCCAGCAGCTTAGCCCAGCTCCTGAGGGCAGATACGCAGTATTTT
abundance: -; v_gene: TRBV9; d_gene: TRBD2; j_gene: TRBJ2-7; CDR3aa: CASSVVPITSGRYEQYF; CDR3nt: TGTGCCAGCAGCGTAGTCCCCATTACTAGCGGGAGGTACGAGCAGTACTTC
abundance: -; v_gene: TRBV29-1; d_gene: -; j_gene: TRBJ1-2; CDR3aa: CSVEDPAGVGNYGYTF; CDR3nt: TGCAGCGTTGAAGACCCAGCAGGGGTGGGGAACTATGGCTACACCTTC
abundance: -; v_gene: TRBV9; d_gene: -; j_gene: TRBJ1-2; CDR3aa: CASSGFELPNYGYTF; CDR3nt: TGTGCCAGCAGCGGGTTTGAGCTCCCTAACTATGGCTACACCTTC
abundance: -; v_gene: TRBV11-3; d_gene: TRBD2; j_gene: TRBJ2-7; CDR3aa: CASSLVGLGSYEQYF; CDR3nt: TGTGCCAGCAGCTTAGTTGGACTAGGTTCCTACGAGCAGTACTTC
abundance: few; v_gene: TRBV13; d_gene: -; j_gene: TRBJ1-4; CDR3aa: CASSLRQGNEKLFF; CDR3nt: TGTGCCAGCAGCTTACGGCAGGGTAATGAAAAACTGTTTTTT
abundance: -; v_gene: TRBV14; d_gene: TRBD2; j_gene: TRBJ2-5; CDR3aa: CASSPSGRHGRDF; CDR3nt: TGTGCCAGCAGCCCCAGCGGGAGGCATGGAAGGGACTTC
abundance: -; v_gene: TRBV9; d_gene: -; j_gene: TRBJ2-7; CDR3aa: CASSVVADSTYEQYF; CDR3nt: TGTGCCAGCAGCGTAGTAGCGGACTCTACCTACGAGCAGTACTTC
abundance: -; v_gene: TRBV9; d_gene: -; j_gene: TRBJ2-1; CDR3aa: CASSVDWEDGDEQFF; CDR3nt: TGTGCCAGCAGCGTAGACTGGGAGGATGGGGATGAGCAGTTCTTC
abundance: -; v_gene: TRBV9; d_gene: TRBD2; j_gene: TRBJ2-7; CDR3aa: CASSGSGGLHEQYF; CDR3nt: TGTGCCAGCAGCGGTTCCGGGGGGTTGCACGAGCAGTACTTC
abundance: -; v_gene: TRBV2; d_gene: -; j_gene: TRBJ2-5; CDR3aa: CASSEWTGETQYF; CDR3nt: TGTGCCAGCAGTGAATGGACTGGAGAGACCCAGTACTTC
abundance: once; v_gene: TRBV4-1; d_gene: -; j_gene: TRBJ2-7; CDR3aa: CASSQAPGGYAYEQYF; CDR3nt: TGCGCCAGCAGCCAAGCTCCGGGGGGCTATGCCTACGAGCAGTACTTC
abundance: -; v_gene: TRBV7-6; d_gene: TRBD1; j_gene: TRBJ1-1; CDR3aa: CASSSLGQGVSQETEAFF; CDR3nt: TGTGCCAGCAGCTCGCTGGGACAGGGGGTTTCACAGGAGACTGAAGCTTTCTTT
abundance: -; v_gene: TRBV11-2; d_gene: -; j_gene: TRBJ2-7; CDR3aa: CASSSDPIGGYEQYF; CDR3nt: TGTGCCAGCAGCTCGGACCCCATAGGGGGCTACGAGCAGTACTTC
abundance: -; v_gene: TRBV6-5; d_gene: -; j_gene: TRBJ2-1; CDR3aa: CASSYGANEQFF; CDR3nt: TGTGCCAGCAGTTACGGGGCGAATGAGCAGTTCTTC
abundance: -; v_gene: TRBV27; d_gene: -; j_gene: TRBJ1-6; CDR3aa: CASSLSQYSPLHF; CDR3nt: TGTGCCAGCAGTTTATCCCAATATTCACCCCTCCACTTT
abundance: -; v_gene: TRBV13; d_gene: -; j_gene: TRBJ1-2; CDR3aa: CASSLGRQVYGYTF; CDR3nt: TGTGCCAGCAGCTTAGGGAGACAGGTCTATGGCTACACCTTC
abundance: -; v_gene: TRBV19; d_gene: -; j_gene: TRBJ1-1; CDR3aa: CASRHLNTEAFF; CDR3nt: TGTGCCAGTAGACACCTGAACACTGAAGCTTTCTTT
abundance: -; v_gene: TRBV18; d_gene: TRBD1; j_gene: TRBJ2-7; CDR3aa: CASSPGDRDEQYF; CDR3nt: TGTGCCAGCTCACCGGGGGACAGGGACGAGCAGTACTTC
abundance: -; v_gene: TRBV5-8; d_gene: -; j_gene: TRBJ1-1; CDR3aa: CASSSDSMNTEAFF; CDR3nt: TGTGCCAGCAGCTCAGACTCTATGAACACTGAAGCTTTCTTT
abundance: -; v_gene: TRBV27; d_gene: TRBD1; j_gene: TRBJ1-1; CDR3aa: CASSLIEGAHTEAFF; CDR3nt: TGTGCCAGCAGTTTAATAGAGGGGGCGCACACTGAAGCTTTCTTT